The 10 T cell receptor beta chains below come from one sample, sequenced in a study of post-analysis software for immune sequencing data. TCR beta cDNA libraries had unique molecular identifiers. Each CDR3 protein is one row after TCRdb ran MiXCR on the PCR reads. In the table there are around 190,000 distinct CDR3 sequences, roughly 30% of which are singletons. Antigens for these TCRs are unknown. General study results and limits: Comparison of patients with controls showed about 5 TRBV segments more frequent in patients, TRBV5-6, TRBV5-1 and TRBV20-1 among them.

The sample was blood. These receptors came from a girl under 18 with multiple sclerosis.

Details on this clonotype: A much larger clone lies one base from this, so it may be a read error. The rearrangement joins TRBV10-3 to TRBJ1-2; D ambiguous. CDR3 length equals 13 residues. Germline V CDR1 and CDR2: ENHRY, SYGVKD. CDR3 sequence: CAIREHPNYGYIF. The CDR3 DNA follows: TGTGCCATCAGGGAGCACCCTAACTATGGCTACATCTTC.

The chain combines TRBV20-1 with TRBJ2-2; 11 bases line up with TRBD2. The CDR3 is made up of 15 amino acids. Germline CDR1 and CDR2: DFQATT and SNEGSKA (reference sequence). V lost 2 bases and J lost 4; bases outside the gene matches: 3. CDR3 region: CSARTSGGGTGELFF. The CDR3 nucleotides are TGCAGTGCTAGAACTAGCGGGGGAGGCACCGGGGAGCTGTTTTTT.

This clonotype showed up just a few times. This chain uses TRBV20-1 with TRBJ2-2, with D possibly TRBD1 on 7 matching bases. Between the trimmed V and J ends, which lost 5 bases and 0 bases, there was a span of 13 bases. CDR3 length: 15 residues. CDR1 is DFQATT, CDR2 SNEGSKA, per germline (reference sequence). The CDR3 DNA reads as TGCAGTGCTTACTCCAGGGGGGCGAACACCGGGGAGCTGTTTTTT. It encodes CSAYSRGANTGELFF.

The table lists this clonotype with many counts. This chain uses TRBV10-2 with TRBJ2-7; 10 bases align to TRBD1. The CDR3 loop spans 16 amino acids. CDR1 and CDR2 (germline): WSHSY, SAAADI. V shed 2 bases, J shed 2 bases, and the junction held 6 bases outside the gene matches. In DNA, the CDR3 is TGCGCCAGCAGTGAGGAAAGTGACAGGGGGCCCTACGAGCAGTACTTC. This translates into CASSEESDRGPYEQYF.

Worth noting for this clonotype: A read error may explain this, as a much larger clone is one base away. This chain uses TRBV7-2 with TRBJ1-6; D remains unclear. From germline, CDR1 is SGHTA and CDR2 FQGNSA. Trimming left V 2 bases short and J 10 bases short, with 18 bases between. The CDR3 runs 16 residues. DNA of the CDR3: TGTGCCAGCAGCTTATTAGGCACAGTTAGTTTCTCACCCCTCCACTTT. Its translation is CASSLLGTVSFSPLHF.

A few counts support this clonotype. The rearrangement links TRBV20-1 to TRBJ2-1; TRBD2 aligns across 10 bases. CDR1 is DFQATT and CDR2 is SNEGSKA in the germline V gene (reference sequence). The V gene end was trimmed by 8 bases and the J gene end by 6 bases; junction bases not matched to a gene: 10. This CDR3 is 14 amino acids long. The CDR3: CSTTGTSVSNEQFF. CDR3 in DNA: TGCAGTACGACCGGGACTAGCGTATCCAATGAGCAGTTCTTC.

The genes are TRBV12-3 or TRBV12-4 and TRBJ2-1, with D perhaps being TRBD1 or TRBD2 (5 bases each). The CDR3 has 13 amino acids. Trimming took off 7 bases at V and 8 bases at J, with 15 bases between the two ends. For the CDR3, the DNA is TGTGCCAGCACACCCCGGGACGGCCATGAGCAGTTCTTC. This encodes CASTPRDGHEQFF.

Concerning this clonotype itself: This could be a read error, since a much larger clone is one nucleotide away. The V gene is TRBV14, the J gene TRBJ2-1; no definite D call. CDR1 is SGHDN and CDR2 is FVKESK in the germline V gene. This CDR3 has 17 residues. CDR3 bases: TGTGCCGGCAGCCGCCCGACTGGCACCAGCTCCTACAATGAGCAGTTCTTC. The encoded protein is CAGSRPTGTSSYNEQFF.

The V call is TRBV20-1, the J call TRBJ1-2; maybe TRBD1 (5 bases). Germline V lookup: CDR1 DFQATT, CDR2 SNEGSKA (reference sequence). The V end lost 7 bases, the J end lost 1 base, and 10 bases lay between the germline ends. This CDR3 has 12 residues. The CDR3 loop reads CSGGDGNYGYTF. As DNA, the CDR3 is TGCAGTGGGGGGGACGGTAACTATGGCTACACCTTC.

On this clonotype: A much more abundant neighbour one base away suggests this may be a read error. Because it lacks the conserved phenylalanine or tryptophan at the end, this CDR3 is likely a read error. The rearrangement uses TRBV28 and TRBJ2-4; a weak D match, TRBD2 (5 bases). The CDR3 is made up of 14 amino acids. Trimming left V 6 bases short and J 2 bases short, with 11 bases between. Germline CDR1 reads MDHEN; CDR2 reads SYDVKM. DNA for the CDR3: TGTGCCAGCAGGAATCCGGGGACCAAAAACATTCAGTACTGC. As protein: CASRNPGTKNIQYC.